These 12 T cell receptor beta chains originate from one sample sequenced in a study of control samples from healthy donors and cancer patients. Profiled with immunoSEQ multiplex PCR; TCRdb holds only in-frame clones, not every one. The sample includes approximately 140,000 clones, roughly nine tenths of them seen just once. Input material: blood. These receptors were obtained from a man between 18 and 35 years old in good health.

This chain links TRBV9 with TRBJ1-1; D remains ambiguous. The germline V gene has CDR1 SGDLS and CDR2 YYNGEE. This CDR3 has 14 amino acids. The V end was cut by 3 bases, the J end by 1 base, with 10 bases between. CDR3 protein: CASSGPRENTEAFF. CDR3 sequence (DNA): TGTGCCAGCAGCGGACCCCGGGAGAACACTGAAGCTTTCTTT.

This clone was detected only once. The V call is TRBV18, the J call TRBJ2-1; 11 bases are a match to TRBD2. Germline CDR1 reads KGHSH; CDR2 reads LQKENI. The CDR3 runs to 15 residues. Trimming removed 5 bases from V and 8 bases from J; junction bases left unmatched: 8. The CDR3 here is CASSTNSGGAHEQFF. The CDR3 DNA follows: TGTGCCAGCTCAACTAATAGCGGGGGGGCCCATGAGCAGTTCTTC.

J is TRBJ1-2 and V is TRBV11-2, with a weak D call TRBD1 (5 bases). V lost 3 bases to trimming and J lost 2 bases, with 7 bases between them. The V gene's germline CDR1 is SGHAT and CDR2 FQNNGV. The CDR3 loop spans 13 amino acids. The CDR3 coding sequence is TGTGCCAGCAGCTTGGGGGTAAACTATGGCTACACCTTC. It encodes CASSLGVNYGYTF. Full variable domain (missing parts from reference TRBV11-2 and TRBJ1-2): EAGVAQSPRYKIIEKRQSVAFWCNPISGHATLYWYQQILGQGPKLLIQFQNNGVVDDSQLPKDRFSAERLKGVDSTLKIQPAKLEDSAVYLCASSLGVNYGYTFGSGTRLTVV.

The CDR3 sequence is CASSSGYSNQPQHF. The CDR3 region has the DNA TGTGCCAGCAGCTCGGGGTATAGCAATCAGCCCCAGCATTTT. This chain uses TRBV5-5 with TRBJ1-5, with D hard to call. The CDR3 length is 14 residues. Germline V CDR1 and CDR2: SGHKS, YYEKEE (reference sequence). The V and J ends lost 3 bases and 0 bases respectively, with 7 bases between them.

The J gene is TRBJ1-1, the V gene TRBV7-6, with unresolved D. V lost 1 base to trimming and J lost 1 base, with 16 bases between them. The CDR3 length is 17 residues. Germline V lookup: CDR1 SGHVS, CDR2 FNYEAQ. DNA of the CDR3: TGTGCCAGCAGCTTAGGCCCCTTTCGGGGTAGGAACACTGAAGCTTTCTTT. Residues: CASSLGPFRGRNTEAFF.

V gene TRBV18 combines with J gene TRBJ1-3; no reliable D call. Trimming removed 2 bases at V and 0 bases at J, with 20 bases between. The CDR3 has 19 residues. Germline-derived CDR1 and CDR2 are KGHSH and LQKENI. The CDR3 nucleotides read TGTGCCAGCTCACCAATTAAACACTCCGGGAGAAGCTCTGGAAACACCATATATTTT. Amino acids: CASSPIKHSGRSSGNTIYF.

This chain uses TRBV7-3 with TRBJ2-2; D is unclear. Germline V gene data show CDR1 as SGHTA and CDR2 as FQGTGA. V lost 10 bases to trimming and J lost 2 bases, with 11 bases between them. CDR3 size: 13 residues. The CDR3 coding sequence is TGTGCCACCACGGACGGTAACACCGGGGAGCTGTTTTTT. Encoded protein: CATTDGNTGELFF.

The gene calls are TRBV7-3 and TRBJ2-7; tentatively, D is TRBD1 (6 bases). The V and J ends lost 5 bases and 3 bases respectively, with 26 bases between them. The CDR3 covers 18 residues. Germline CDR1 SGHTA, CDR2 FQGTGA. DNA of the CDR3: TGTGCCAGCAGCCCGAACCCCCCGGACAGCTTGTTTTGCTACGAGCAGTACTTC. This sequence encodes CASSPNPPDSLFCYEQYF.

The chain recombines TRBV6-5 with TRBJ1-5; D gene ambiguous. V shed 7 bases and J shed 13 bases, with 17 bases lying between them. This CDR3 contains 12 residues. Germline V gene lookup returns CDR1 MNHEY and CDR2 SVGAGI. The CDR3 coding sequence is TGTGCCAGCACTCGGAACCGGTTGGAGCAGCATTTT. It codes for CASTRNRLEQHF.

The chain links TRBV6-1 to TRBJ1-4; D ambiguous. V shed 2 bases and J shed 7 bases, with 8 bases lying between them. The CDR3 spans 13 residues. Per germline, CDR1 MNHNS and CDR2 SASEGT. The DNA of the CDR3 is TGTGCCAGCAGTGAAATCGCTAGTGAAAAACTGTTTTTT. Protein sequence: CASSEIASEKLFF.

The chain couples TRBV27 to TRBJ1-1, with 9 bases that match TRBD1. Germline V gives CDR1 MNHEY, CDR2 SMNVEV (reference sequence). The CDR3 consists of 15 residues. Trimming at V came to 2 bases and at J to 4 bases, leaving 5 bases not matched to a gene. The DNA of the CDR3 is TGTGCCAGCAGTTTAAGTGGGACAGGGATCACTGAAGCTTTCTTT. Amino acids: CASSLSGTGITEAFF.

The rearrangement links TRBV28 to TRBJ1-2; no reliable D call. Between the trimmed V and J ends, which lost 3 bases and 8 bases, there was a span of 10 bases. The CDR3 loop spans 12 amino acids. Germline V gene lookup returns CDR1 MDHEN and CDR2 SYDVKM. The CDR3 nucleotides are TGTGCCAGCAGTTTGATAGGTTACGGCTACACCTTC. It translates to CASSLIGYGYTF.